A single sample gave rise to the 30 T cell receptor beta chains below, sequenced in a study of brain T cells in children with intractable seizures. Profiling relied on immunoSEQ multiplex PCR, and the TCRdb table lists in-frame clones only, not all of them. The table records around 80,000 clones, 91% of them present only once. Sequencing was performed on peripheral blood, taken at surgery. Receptor source: a girl aged 2-9 years with Rasmussen encephalitis and intractable seizures.

The rearrangement uses TRBV30 and TRBJ1-1; the D gene is possibly TRBD1 (6 bases). The germline CDR1 and CDR2 sequences are GTSNPN and SVGIG (reference sequence). V shed 1 base and J shed 2 bases, with 11 bases lying between them. This CDR3 has 14 amino acids. CDR3: CAWSAQGINTEAFF. The DNA for the CDR3 is TGTGCCTGGAGTGCGCAGGGGATCAACACTGAAGCTTTCTTT.

The V and J genes are TRBV29-1 and TRBJ1-4; no firm D call. Germline CDR1 is SQVTM and CDR2 is ANQGSEA. V was pared by 5 bases and J by 0 bases, with 1 base between. CDR3 length equals 11 residues. CDR3 DNA: TGCAGCGTTCCAACTAATGAAAAACTGTTTTTT. Protein sequence: CSVPTNEKLFF.

J is TRBJ2-1 and V is TRBV29-1; 9 nucleotides match TRBD2. Germline CDR1 reads SQVTM; CDR2 reads ANQGSEA. The V gene end was trimmed by 5 bases and the J gene end by 10 bases; junction bases not matched to a gene: 15. The CDR3 spans 15 residues. The CDR3 region has the DNA TGCAGCGTTAGTTTGCGGGGGGGCCCAGAAGAAGAGCAGTTCTTC. Amino acids: CSVSLRGGPEEEQFF.

The CDR3 here is CASSSRDRGEETQYF. CDR3 bases: TGTGCCAGCAGCTCCCGGGACAGGGGAGAAGAGACCCAGTACTTC. The J gene is TRBJ2-5, the V gene TRBV5-4, with 10 positions matching TRBD1. The trim removed 3 bases at V and 3 bases at J, leaving 5 bases unmatched. The CDR3 spans 15 residues. CDR1 is SGHNT, CDR2 YYREEE, per germline (reference sequence).

The CDR3 DNA is TGTGCCAGCAGCGTCGGTTTTAACCCAGACAATGAGCAGTTCTTC. This encodes CASSVGFNPDNEQFF. The rearrangement joins TRBV9 to TRBJ2-1; D is ambiguous. Trimming cost V 2 bases and J 5 bases, with 14 bases left between them. The CDR3 runs to 15 residues. CDR1 and CDR2 from the germline V gene are SGDLS and YYNGEE.

This chain joins TRBV24-1 and TRBJ1-5; no clear D gene. The length of the CDR3 is 15 residues. Germline V gene data show CDR1 as KGHDR and CDR2 as SFDVKD. Trimming removed 2 bases from V and 0 bases from J, with 7 bases in between. CDR3 DNA sequence: TGTGCCACCAGTGATTCCCGAATTAGCAATCAGCCCCAGCATTTT. It codes for CATSDSRISNQPQHF.

This chain joins TRBV10-3 and TRBJ2-7; 9 bases fit TRBD2. Looked up from germline, CDR1 is ENHRY and CDR2 is SYGVKD. The length of the CDR3 is 13 residues. With 7 bases clipped from V and 7 bases from J, the junction kept 8 bases outside the gene matches. CDR3 amino acids: CAITDSGGGEQYF. As DNA, the CDR3 is TGTGCCATCACGGATAGCGGGGGTGGAGAGCAGTACTTC.

The chain is built from TRBV11-2 and TRBJ1-1, with D perhaps TRBD1 (5 bases). CDR3 length equals 16 residues. The germline V and J ends were trimmed by 5 bases and 1 base, with 17 bases remaining between them. Germline assignment: CDR1 SGHAT and CDR2 FQNNGV. The CDR3 is CASSHGQSAGNTEAFF. Here the CDR3 DNA reads TGTGCCAGCAGCCACGGACAATCGGCCGGGAACACTGAAGCTTTCTTT.

The chain has TRBV10-2 and TRBJ2-1; the match to TRBD2 covers 11 bases. The CDR3 runs to 18 residues. Losses at the gene ends were 9 bases for V and 0 bases for J; bases not matched to a gene: 13. Germline CDR1 is WSHSY and CDR2 is SAAADI. The CDR3 here is CASGHPTSGTYSYNEQFF. The DNA for the CDR3 is TGCGCCAGTGGGCACCCGACTAGCGGGACGTACTCCTACAATGAGCAGTTCTTC.

V usage is TRBV7-3 and J usage is TRBJ2-3, with D unresolved. Per germline, CDR1 SGHTA and CDR2 FQGTGA. Trimming shortened V by 5 bases and J by 1 base, and 13 bases separated the two germline ends. CDR3 size: 15 residues. The DNA for the CDR3 is TGTGCCAGCAGCCCTGGGAACGGTGGCACAGATACGCAGTATTTT. As protein: CASSPGNGGTDTQYF.

The chain uses TRBV12-5 and TRBJ2-2; 9 bases agree with TRBD2. V shed 4 bases and J 3 bases; nucleotides not matched to a gene: 6. CDR1 and CDR2 from the germline V gene are LGHNT and FRNRAP. This CDR3 comprises 16 residues. This chain's CDR3 is CASGWSLAGHTGELFF. In DNA form, the CDR3 reads TGTGCTAGTGGTTGGTCCCTAGCGGGGCACACCGGGGAGCTGTTTTTT.

The rearrangement joins TRBV11-2 to TRBJ2-7; 9 bases are shared with TRBD2. The V and J ends lost 5 bases and 1 base, in that order; junction bases with no gene match: 9. The CDR3 loop spans 16 amino acids. Germline V gene data show CDR1 as SGHAT and CDR2 as FQNNGV. The CDR3 sequence: CASSGTAGGPSYEQYF. The CDR3 DNA follows: TGTGCCAGCAGCGGGACGGCGGGAGGGCCTTCCTACGAGCAGTACTTC.

The CDR3 DNA reads as TGTGCCAGCATTCGCCGCGTAGGGACAGCGGCTAATGAAAAACTGTTTTTT. This translates into CASIRRVGTAANEKLFF. The chain combines TRBV2 with TRBJ1-4; 7 bases match TRBD1. The V gene's germline CDR1 is SNHLY and CDR2 FYNNEI. CDR3 length: 17 residues. J gave up 3 bases and V 7 bases, and 14 bases lay outside the gene matches.

The sample holds one count of this clone. The V call is TRBV3-1 (or the pseudogene TRBV3-2), the J call TRBJ2-2; 9 bases are shared with TRBD1. J lost 4 bases, V lost 3 bases, and 9 bases had no gene match. Germline V gene data show CDR1 as LGHDT and CDR2 as YNNKEL (reference sequence). The CDR3 consists of 17 residues. CDR3 protein: CASSHQNRGRSTGELFF. In DNA form, the CDR3 reads TGTGCCAGCAGCCATCAGAACAGGGGGCGTAGCACCGGGGAGCTGTTTTTT.

The V gene is TRBV5-6, the J gene TRBJ1-1; TRBD1 aligns across 7 bases. Trimming took 4 bases from V and 5 from J; bases not matched to a gene: 8. Germline values: CDR1 SGHDT, CDR2 YYEEEE. This CDR3 has 14 residues. The CDR3 reads CASSPQGGETEAFF. Here the CDR3 DNA reads TGTGCCAGCAGCCCGCAGGGGGGGGAGACTGAAGCTTTCTTT.

The chain carries TRBV11-3 and TRBJ2-1, with TRBD1 identical over 9 bases. The CDR3 is 14 residues long. Germline V CDR1 and CDR2: SGHNT, YENEEA. Trimming removed 4 bases from V and 10 bases from J; junction bases left unmatched: 8. As DNA, the CDR3 is TGTGCCAGCAGCTCCCCGGACAGGGGTAGGGAGCAGTTCTTC. Protein sequence: CASSSPDRGREQFF.

The V gene is TRBV18, the J gene TRBJ1-4; D ambiguous. Germline V CDR1 and CDR2: KGHSH, LQKENI. The CDR3 covers 13 residues. Between the trimmed V and J ends, which lost 6 bases and 7 bases, there was a span of 12 bases. The CDR3 spells CASSDGGPEKLFF. The CDR3 DNA follows: TGTGCCAGCTCTGACGGAGGACCTGAAAAACTGTTTTTT.

The genes are TRBV6-5 and TRBJ2-1; 8 bases agree with TRBD1. The germline gives CDR1 MNHEY, CDR2 SVGAGI. V shed 7 bases and J 10 bases; nucleotides not matched to a gene: 9. The CDR3 extends over 13 amino acids. CDR3 in amino acids: CASTKDRAGEQFF. The CDR3 DNA reads as TGTGCCAGCACCAAGGACAGGGCGGGAGAGCAGTTCTTC.

The chain recombines TRBV12-3 or TRBV12-4 with TRBJ1-5; the D is unclear. With 2 bases removed from V and 2 bases from J, the gap between germline ends came to 4 bases. The CDR3 consists of 13 residues. The CDR3 protein is CASSLMGNQPQHF. The CDR3 DNA reads TGTGCCAGCAGTTTAATGGGCAATCAGCCCCAGCATTTT.

In its sample, this clone was seen once. V is TRBV4-1 and J is TRBJ1-1; maybe TRBD1 (5 bases). The CDR3 consists of 12 residues. Germline V gene data show CDR1 as MGHRA and CDR2 as YSYEKL. V lost 3 bases and J 5 bases, leaving 7 bases between the germline ends. The DNA of the CDR3 is TGCGCCAGCAGCCATGGGGGGACTGAAGCTTTCTTT. It is translated as CASSHGGTEAFF.

V gene TRBV5-4 combines with J gene TRBJ1-3; 7 nucleotides match TRBD1. The CDR3 runs to 16 residues. The V and J ends lost 5 bases and 0 bases, in that order; junction bases with no gene match: 8. Per the germline V gene, CDR1 is SGHNT and CDR2 is YYREEE (reference sequence). The CDR3 coding sequence is TGTGCCAGCAGTCAGACAGGGCTTTACTCTGGAAACACCATATATTTT. It yields the protein CASSQTGLYSGNTIYF.

V gene TRBV5-1 combines with J gene TRBJ1-4; D remains ambiguous. Germline-derived CDR1 and CDR2 are SGHRS and YFSETQ. The length of the CDR3 is 15 residues. Trimming left V 3 bases short and J 8 bases short, with 17 bases between. CDR3 bases: TGCGCCAGCAGCTCCAGCCCAGGCACGAACGAAAAACTGTTTTTT. This gives the protein CASSSSPGTNEKLFF.

The chain employs TRBV5-6 and TRBJ1-2, with 8 bases matching TRBD1. V gave up 2 bases and J gave up 9 bases; unmatched junction bases: 3. Germline V gene sequence: CDR1 SGHDT, CDR2 YYEEEE. The CDR3 is 12 residues long. The CDR3 nucleotides are TGTGCCAGCAGCTTCGGACAGGGACGCTACACCTTC. Translating gives CASSFGQGRYTF.

The V call is TRBV5-1, the J call TRBJ2-7, with unresolved D. CDR1 is SGHRS and CDR2 is YFSETQ in the germline V gene. The CDR3 length is 15 residues. V was clipped by 4 bases and J by 4 bases, with 18 bases between them. The chain's CDR3 is CASSIDGVRNYEQYF. CDR3 coding DNA: TGCGCCAGCAGCATAGACGGTGTACGGAATTACGAGCAGTACTTC.

The chain uses TRBV19 and TRBJ1-2, with D tentatively TRBD1 (5 bases). Germline CDR1 and CDR2: LNHDA and SQIVND (reference sequence). The CDR3 loop spans 14 amino acids. The V and J ends lost 2 bases and 8 bases respectively, with 15 bases between them. The CDR3 DNA reads TGTGCCAGTAGTATACCAGGGACGGAGGTAGGCTACACCTTC. This encodes CASSIPGTEVGYTF.

The CDR3 nucleotides are TGTGCCAGCAGTTTTGGGACCACCCGAGCGGAGCAGTACTTC. This codes for CASSFGTTRAEQYF. The rearrangement links TRBV27 to TRBJ2-7; TRBD1 or TRBD2 may be the D gene (5 bases each). This CDR3 region has 14 residues. V was pared by 3 bases and J by 7 bases, with 16 bases between. The V gene's germline CDR1 is MNHEY and CDR2 SMNVEV (reference sequence).

CDR3 amino acids: CASSSLGHLLSYEQYF. CDR3 nucleotides: TGTGCCAGCAGTTCTTTAGGACACTTACTCTCCTACGAGCAGTACTTC. The chain uses TRBV6-6 and TRBJ2-7, with a possible D match to TRBD1 (5 bases). The CDR3 length is 16 residues. CDR1 and CDR2 from the germline V gene are MNHNY and SVGAGI (reference sequence). Trimming shortened V by 4 bases and J by 0 bases, and 16 bases separated the two germline ends.

This rearrangement joins TRBV30 to TRBJ2-1; maybe TRBD1 (5 bases). This CDR3 comprises 12 residues. Trimming stripped 1 base from V and 5 bases from J, with 6 bases between. CDR1 is GTSNPN, CDR2 SVGIG, per germline (reference sequence). The CDR3 here is CAWSGTNNEQFF. The CDR3, as DNA: TGTGCCTGGAGTGGGACAAACAATGAGCAGTTCTTC.

The chain couples TRBV5-5 to TRBJ2-5; D uncertain. Germline CDR1 reads SGHKS; CDR2 reads YYEKEE (reference sequence). The germline V and J ends were trimmed by 2 bases and 5 bases, with 4 bases remaining between them. The CDR3 totals 11 residues. This CDR3 is CASSLKETQYF. The CDR3 DNA reads TGTGCCAGCAGCTTAAAGGAGACCCAGTACTTC.

The chain is built from TRBV4-1 and TRBJ1-1, with unresolved D. Trimming took off 1 base at V and 0 bases at J, with 6 bases between the two ends. The CDR3 is 14 amino acids. Germline V lookup: CDR1 MGHRA, CDR2 YSYEKL. The CDR3 spells CASSQGMMNTEAFF. The CDR3 nucleotides read TGCGCCAGCAGCCAAGGGATGATGAACACTGAAGCTTTCTTT.